A single sample gave rise to the 25 T cell receptor beta chains below, sequenced in a study of radiotherapy plus CTLA-4 blockade in lung cancer. The table came from immunoSEQ multiplex PCR; TCRdb's copy has only in-frame clones and leaves some out. The table records tens of thousands of clones, roughly four fifths of them present only once. The sequenced sample was peripheral blood, obtained from a patient treated with radiotherapy plus ipilimumab. Receptors originate from a human donor with non-small cell lung cancer who had stable disease on radiotherapy plus ipilimumab.

J is TRBJ1-2 and V is TRBV6-5, with TRBD1 matching over 8 bases. With 6 bases clipped from V and 5 bases from J, the junction kept 8 bases outside the gene matches. From germline, CDR1 is MNHEY and CDR2 SVGAGI. This CDR3 comprises 14 residues. DNA for the CDR3: TGTGCCAGCAGCCCAGGGGGCGGCCGGTATGGCTACACCTTC. Amino acid sequence: CASSPGGGRYGYTF.

The chain joins TRBV19 to TRBJ2-2; maybe TRBD2 (6 bases). Between the trimmed V and J ends, which lost 8 bases and 1 base, there was a span of 11 bases. Germline V gene lookup returns CDR1 LNHDA and CDR2 SQIVND (reference sequence). This CDR3 has 14 residues. CDR3 in DNA: TGTGCCAGTTCTTTGGGACTGAACACCGGGGAGCTGTTTTTT. It specifies CASSLGLNTGELFF.

The V gene is TRBV28, the J gene TRBJ2-7; tentatively, D is TRBD2 (5 bases). The CDR3 spans 13 residues. Germline V CDR1 and CDR2: MDHEN, SYDVKM. Between the trimmed V and J ends, which lost 4 bases and 2 bases, there was a span of 9 bases. Written as DNA, the CDR3 is TGTGCCAGCAGTTCGGGAACCACCTACGAGCAGTACTTC. It is translated as CASSSGTTYEQYF.

The rearrangement joins TRBV28 to TRBJ1-5, with D maybe TRBD1 (6 bases). The V end lost 4 bases, the J end lost 0 bases, and 19 bases lay between the germline ends. Looked up from germline, CDR1 is MDHEN and CDR2 is SYDVKM. The CDR3 covers 18 residues. CDR3 nucleotides: TGTGCCAGCAGTTCAACAGGGAGGGGCCTTTATAGCAATCAGCCCCAGCATTTT. Residues: CASSSTGRGLYSNQPQHF. Combining the CDR3 with reference TRBV28 and TRBJ1-5 gives the whole variable domain DVKVTQSSRYLVKRTGEKVFLECVQDMDHENMFWYRQDPGLGLRLIYFSYDVKMKEKGDIPEGYSVSREKKERFSLILESASTNQTSMYLCASSSTGRGLYSNQPQHFGDGTRLSIL.

The genes are TRBV2 and TRBJ1-4, with D perhaps matching TRBD1 (6 bases). The germline V and J ends were trimmed by 8 bases and 2 bases, with 18 bases remaining between them. Germline lookup yields CDR1 SNHLY and CDR2 FYNNEI. The CDR3 spans 16 residues. The CDR3 nucleotides read TGTGCCAGCTTGGGGGCCTCAGGGGTTACTAATGAAAAACTGTTTTTT. Its protein is CASLGASGVTNEKLFF. Based on the CDR3 plus reference TRBV2 and TRBJ1-4, the full variable domain is EPEVTQTPSHQVTQMGQEVILRCVPISNHLYFYWYRQILGQKVEFLVSFYNNEISEKSEIFDDQFSVERPDGSNFTLKIRSTKLEDSAMYFCASLGASGVTNEKLFFGSGTQLSVL.

The chain recombines TRBV4-1 with TRBJ1-5; D is ambiguous. V shed 4 bases and J shed 4 bases, with 20 bases lying between them. CDR1 is MGHRA, CDR2 YSYEKL, per germline. The CDR3 is made up of 17 amino acids. DNA of the CDR3: TGCGCCAGCAGCCCCGACCTCGACACCGGGCGGAATCAGCCCCAGCATTTT. Its translation is CASSPDLDTGRNQPQHF.

The V gene is TRBV18, the J gene TRBJ1-1; D gene unclear. V lost 4 bases to trimming and J lost 0 bases, with 12 bases between them. This CDR3 has 15 amino acids. Looked up from germline, CDR1 is KGHSH and CDR2 is LQKENI. CDR3 sequence reads: CASSRPLNLNTEAFF. In DNA form, the CDR3 reads TGTGCCAGCTCACGACCGCTTAACCTGAACACTGAAGCTTTCTTT.

The V gene is TRBV19, the J gene TRBJ2-2; tentative D call: TRBD2 (5 bases). CDR3 size: 15 residues. The germline V gene encodes CDR1 LNHDA and CDR2 SQIVND (reference sequence). Between the trimmed V and J ends, which lost 7 bases and 0 bases, there was a span of 12 bases. CDR3 nucleotides: TGTGCCAGTAAATTCTGGGAGACGAACACCGGGGAGCTGTTTTTT. Amino acid sequence: CASKFWETNTGELFF.

The V call is TRBV6-1, the J call TRBJ1-2, with D possibly being TRBD1 (6 bases). Germline CDR1 reads MNHNS; CDR2 reads SASEGT. This CDR3 comprises 15 residues. V was cut by 5 bases and J by 8 bases, with 21 bases left in between. The CDR3 region has the DNA TGTGCCAGCAGTTCCCTGCTAGGGGGATCGCGGGGCTACACCTTC. Its protein product is CASSSLLGGSRGYTF.

This chain joins TRBV7-9 and TRBJ2-5; either TRBD1 or TRBD2 may supply D (5 bases each). V was pared by 5 bases and J by 6 bases, with 16 bases between. The CDR3 has 14 amino acids. CDR1 and CDR2 from the germline V gene are SEHNR and FQNEAQ (reference sequence). CDR3 nucleotide sequence: TGTGCCAGCAGCCAGGGACCGGGGTGGAAGACCCAGTACTTC. Encoded protein: CASSQGPGWKTQYF.

This clone was observed once. The V call is TRBV28, the J call TRBJ1-4; 7 nucleotides line up with TRBD1. V lost 7 bases, J lost 7 bases, and 15 bases stayed unmatched. Germline-derived CDR1 and CDR2 are MDHEN and SYDVKM. This CDR3 spans 16 amino acids. The CDR3 nucleotides are TGTGCCAGCAAGGGAGGAAGGGGGCACTGGAGTGAAAAACTGTTTTTT. It translates to CASKGGRGHWSEKLFF.

The chain couples TRBV7-3 to TRBJ1-1; D remains unclear. In germline, CDR1 is SGHTA, CDR2 FQGTGA. Trimming stripped 4 bases from V and 1 base from J, with 7 bases between. The CDR3 is 13 residues long. The CDR3, as DNA: TGTGCCAGCAGCTCCGTCAGGAACACTGAAGCTTTCTTT. Amino acids: CASSSVRNTEAFF.

This clone was found once. The CDR3 here is CASSVALAHGYTF. The CDR3 DNA is TGTGCCAGCAGTGTTGCCCTTGCCCATGGCTACACCTTC. This chain connects TRBV25-1 to TRBJ1-2; no definite D call. Germline V CDR1 and CDR2: MGHDK, SYGVNS. The V and J ends lost 4 bases and 6 bases respectively, with 12 bases between them. CDR3 length: 13 residues.

This clone showed up just a few times. V gene TRBV7-2 combines with J gene TRBJ2-2, with D unresolved. This CDR3 has 14 residues. The germline CDR1 and CDR2 sequences are SGHTA and FQGNSA. Trimming shortened V by 5 bases and J by 2 bases, and 9 bases separated the two germline ends. In DNA, the CDR3 is TGTGCCAGCAGCGTACGGATTAACACCGGGGAGCTGTTTTTT. Its translation: CASSVRINTGELFF.

V gene TRBV6-6 combines with J gene TRBJ2-1; D gene uncertain. V lost 6 bases to trimming and J lost 7 bases, with 16 bases between them. CDR1 is MNHNY and CDR2 is SVGAGI in the germline V gene (reference sequence). The CDR3 sequence is 14 residues long. CDR3 sequence reads: CASSPVGRVNEQFF. The DNA for the CDR3 is TGTGCCAGCAGCCCTGTTGGTAGGGTAAATGAGCAGTTCTTC.

This rearrangement joins TRBV21-1 to TRBJ1-2. TRBV21-1 is a pseudogene locus. This CDR3 contains 13 residues. The CDR3 DNA reads TGTGCCAGCAGCAAAGGACGGGGGGAGGGCTACACCTTC. This encodes CASSKGRGEGYTF.

The J gene is TRBJ2-7, the V gene TRBV28; no reliable D call. Deletions cut 1 base from V and 4 bases from J, with 8 bases between. The CDR3 is 13 residues long. The germline gives CDR1 MDHEN, CDR2 SYDVKM. CDR3 nucleotide sequence: TGTGCCAGCAGTTTATTATCCCCTTACGAGCAGTACTTC. Translation gives CASSLLSPYEQYF.

The V call is TRBV4-2, the J call TRBJ2-6; the match to TRBD1 covers 7 bases. The germline gives CDR1 LGHNA, CDR2 YNFKEQ. V shed 5 bases, J shed 1 base, and the junction held 2 bases outside the gene matches. The CDR3 spans 15 residues. The CDR3 loop reads CASSTGESGANVLTF. CDR3 sequence (DNA): TGTGCCAGCAGCACAGGGGAGTCTGGGGCCAACGTCCTGACTTTC.

The chain recombines TRBV7-8 with TRBJ2-1; TRBD2 matches at 7 bases. This CDR3 is 17 amino acids long. Germline V gene lookup returns CDR1 SGHVS and CDR2 FQNEAQ. Trimming at V came to 7 bases and at J to 0 bases, leaving 12 bases not matched to a gene. Here the CDR3 DNA reads TGTGCCAGCACCCTAGGAGGGAGGGGAGGCTCCTACAATGAGCAGTTCTTC. This sequence encodes CASTLGGRGGSYNEQFF.

The genes are TRBV5-1 and TRBJ2-1; 9 positions match TRBD1. Per germline, CDR1 SGHRS and CDR2 YFSETQ. V lost 8 bases and J lost 3; bases outside the gene matches: 3. The CDR3 is 13 residues long. The CDR3 nucleotides are TGCGCCAGGCGGGACAGGGACTACAATGAGCAGTTCTTC. It yields the protein CARRDRDYNEQFF. The full variable domain, in which reference TRBV5-1 and TRBJ2-1 provide the parts outside the CDR3, is KAGVTQTPRYLIKTRGQQVTLSCSPISGHRSVSWYQQTPGQGLQFLFEYFSETQRNKGNFPGRFSGRQFSNSRSEMNVSTLELGDSALYLCARRDRDYNEQFFGPGTRLTVL.

The chain employs TRBV2 and TRBJ1-4; a weak D match, TRBD1 (5 bases). The V gene lost 4 bases and the J gene lost 1 base, with 16 bases spanning the gap. Germline lookup yields CDR1 SNHLY and CDR2 FYNNEI. This CDR3 region has 17 residues. CDR3: CASSGSFLGVTNEKLFF. CDR3 sequence (DNA): TGTGCCAGCAGTGGGAGTTTCTTGGGGGTAACTAATGAAAAACTGTTTTTT.

V and J are TRBV5-1 and TRBJ2-1; 10 nucleotides match TRBD1. Germline CDR1 and CDR2: SGHRS and YFSETQ. CDR3 size: 16 residues. Unmatched junction bases numbered 7, after V lost 4 bases and J lost 3 bases. This CDR3 is CASSPGRTGGYNEQFF. CDR3 sequence (DNA): TGCGCCAGCAGCCCGGGCAGGACAGGGGGCTACAATGAGCAGTTCTTC.

A single count supports this clone. CDR3 nucleotides: TGTGCCAGCAGCGTAGGAGCTTGGACCTCGGGCCCCAAAAACATTCAGTACTTC. This codes for CASSVGAWTSGPKNIQYF. The gene calls are TRBV9 and TRBJ2-4; D remains ambiguous. The V end lost 0 bases, the J end lost 2 bases, and 18 bases lay between the germline ends. Germline CDR1 and CDR2: SGDLS and YYNGEE. The CDR3 runs 18 residues.

The V and J genes are TRBV5-4 and TRBJ2-5; D might be TRBD1 or TRBD2, each matching 5 bases. Per the germline V gene, CDR1 is SGHNT and CDR2 is YYREEE (reference sequence). CDR3 length: 15 residues. The V and J ends lost 4 bases and 1 base respectively, with 14 bases between them. The CDR3 region is CASSTSWGSQETQYF. As DNA, the CDR3 is TGTGCCAGCAGCACCTCCTGGGGGTCCCAAGAGACCCAGTACTTC. Variable domain in full (rest from reference TRBV5-4 and TRBJ2-5): ETGVTQSPTHLIKTRGQQVTLRCSSQSGHNTVSWYQQALGQGPQFIFQYYREEENGRGNFPPRFSGLQFPNYSSELNVNALELDDSALYLCASSTSWGSQETQYFGPGTRLLVL.

The chain combines TRBV5-4 with TRBJ1-2; TRBD1 aligns across 8 bases. Germline V gene lookup returns CDR1 SGHNT and CDR2 YYREEE (reference sequence). The CDR3 consists of 14 residues. V was clipped by 2 bases and J by 6 bases; unmatched bases: 6. CDR3 amino acids: CASSFQGARDGYTF. CDR3 sequence (DNA): TGTGCCAGCAGCTTCCAGGGGGCGCGAGATGGCTACACCTTC.